The clone carrying this TCR beta chain appeared a few times. Its cognate antigen is unknown. These data are taken from a study of cytomegalovirus exposure and HLA in healthy donors. The PCR contained 60 Vbeta and 13 Jbeta primers. Clones were sequenced by immunoSEQ multiplex PCR, and TCRdb holds only the in-frame ones, with some missing. The repertoire holds about 94,000 clones, with around 8% as singletons. Broader study findings: The authors judged a highly shared variant cluster likely a sequencing artifact.

Germline CDR1 and CDR2: LGHNA and YSLEER. This CDR3 comprises 20 residues. The trim removed 5 bases at V and 4 bases at J, leaving 22 bases unmatched. Sequenced: PBMCs. The chain uses TRBV4-3 and TRBJ1-2; 10 bases fit TRBD1. The clonotype originates from a man between 50 and 59 years old in good health and CMV-seronegative. The CDR3, as DNA: TGCGCCAGCAGCAGTACCGGATTTCGGGACAGGGGTCGTGATCTCTATGGCTACACCTTC. This sequence encodes CASSSTGFRDRGRDLYGYTF.